The clone carrying this TCR beta chain was counted a few times. Germline values: CDR1 MGHRA, CDR2 YSYEKL. Trimming cost V 0 bases and J 5 bases; bases outside gene matches: 4. The CDR3 totals 15 residues. Sequenced by immunoSEQ multiplex PCR; TCRdb stores in-frame clones only, minus some. The sample includes around 130,000 clones, approximately 83% of them seen just once. These data belong to a study of blood T cell repertoires in COVID-19. The specimen sequenced was peripheral blood. The clonotype originates from a woman aged 45-60 years who had recovered from COVID-19. The V and J genes are TRBV4-1 and TRBJ2-3; 8 nucleotides match TRBD2. The chain's CDR3 is CASSQEFSGEDTQYF. Written as DNA, the CDR3 is TGCGCCAGCAGCCAAGAATTTAGCGGGGAAGATACGCAGTATTTT.